The TCR beta chain under discussion was sequenced for a study of post-analysis software for immune sequencing data. Study as a whole: Included courses were relapsing-remitting and secondary progressive multiple sclerosis; progressive-relapsing multiple sclerosis was also included.

The CDR3 contains 12 residues. Trimming removed 2 bases from V and 4 bases from J, with 5 bases in between. Germline assignment: CDR1 MRHNA and CDR2 SNTAGT. Study-wide results and limits: Significantly lower normalized Chao1 diversity was found in patients with multiple sclerosis relative to controls. Patients carried roughly five TRBV segments more frequently than controls did, and TRBV5-6, TRBV5-1 and TRBV20-1 were among them.

This clonotype was observed a handful of times. Its antigen is not identified. Researchers reported that TCR beta cDNA libraries carried unique molecular identifiers. With about 0.9 to 11 million T cells as the source, 400,000 to 550,000 cDNA molecules resulted. MiXCR, applied by TCRdb to the PCR reads, yields one record per CDR3 protein. The profile covers 750,000 to 950,000 distinct CDR3 sequences, with 35% to 55% appearing a single time and approximately 5% taken by the ten largest. The clonotype originates from a girl aged 10 to 17 with multiple sclerosis. V usage is TRBV6-4 and J usage is TRBJ1-2; no clear D gene. The sequenced sample was blood. CDR3: CASSDSGYGYTF. In DNA form, the CDR3 reads TGTGCCAGCAGTGACAGCGGCTATGGCTACACCTTC.